A selection of T cell receptor beta chains follows, all from one sample in a study of CD8 T cells in ankylosing spondylitis. MiXCR, run by TCRdb on the 5' RACE reads, gives a single entry per CDR3 protein. The sample has over 600,000 distinct CDR3 sequences; around 20% are singletons. Sequenced: blood, either unsorted or a sorted T cell fraction (not recorded which). Every receptor here comes from a male donor with ankylosing spondylitis. CDR3s include the opening cysteine and the closing phenylalanine or tryptophan. The order of the fields is J gene, clone size, D gene, V gene, CDR3 length, CDR3 protein, CDR3 DNA. A D gene is named only where the DNA matches it firmly. A clone size is listed for some rows: how often the clone was seen (once, few, many), or a class if it is expanded.

J gene: TRBJ1-2; clone size: -; D gene: -; V gene: TRBV20-1; CDR3 length: 13; CDR3 protein: CSARDFADYGYTF; CDR3 DNA: TGCAGTGCTAGAGATTTCGCAGACTATGGCTACACCTTC
J gene: TRBJ1-2; clone size: -; D gene: -; V gene: TRBV6-5; CDR3 length: 16; CDR3 protein: CASSYPHGGGGYGYTF; CDR3 DNA: TGTGCCAGCAGTTACCCCCACGGCGGGGGAGGCTATGGCTACACCTTC
J gene: TRBJ1-2; clone size: -; D gene: -; V gene: TRBV9; CDR3 length: 14; CDR3 protein: CASSVKADHYGYTF; CDR3 DNA: TGTGCCAGCAGCGTAAAAGCGGACCACTATGGCTACACCTTC
J gene: TRBJ1-5; clone size: -; D gene: -; V gene: TRBV12-3/TRBV12-4; CDR3 length: 16; CDR3 protein: CASSLSQVASNQPQHF; CDR3 DNA: TGTGCCAGCAGTTTAAGCCAGGTCGCTAGCAATCAGCCCCAGCATTTT
J gene: TRBJ1-5; clone size: few; D gene: -; V gene: TRBV24-1; CDR3 length: 13; CDR3 protein: CATGMGGNQPQHF; CDR3 DNA: TGTGCCACCGGGATGGGGGGCAATCAGCCCCAGCATTTT
J gene: TRBJ2-1; clone size: few; D gene: TRBD1; V gene: TRBV10-3; CDR3 length: 14; CDR3 protein: CAISVTGEVGEQFF; CDR3 DNA: TGTGCCATCAGTGTGACAGGGGAAGTGGGTGAGCAGTTCTTC
J gene: TRBJ1-1; clone size: -; D gene: -; V gene: TRBV29-1; CDR3 length: 12; CDR3 protein: CSVVPWNTEAFF; CDR3 DNA: TGCAGCGTTGTGCCGTGGAACACTGAAGCTTTCTTT
J gene: TRBJ2-3; clone size: few; D gene: -; V gene: TRBV25-1; CDR3 length: 17; CDR3 protein: CASSATPSAHSTDTQYF; CDR3 DNA: TGTGCCAGCAGTGCCACCCCTAGCGCCCATAGCACAGATACGCAGTATTTT
J gene: TRBJ2-7; clone size: -; D gene: -; V gene: TRBV11-2; CDR3 length: 15; CDR3 protein: CASNPSGAYGGEQYF; CDR3 DNA: TGTGCCAGCAACCCTTCCGGGGCTTACGGGGGCGAGCAGTACTTC
J gene: TRBJ2-4; clone size: -; D gene: TRBD2; V gene: TRBV4-1; CDR3 length: 19; CDR3 protein: CASSRTEEILTSGRNIQYF; CDR3 DNA: TGCGCCAGCAGCCGTACGGAAGAGATCCTGACTAGCGGGAGAAACATTCAGTACTTC
J gene: TRBJ1-2; clone size: many; D gene: TRBD1; V gene: TRBV5-1; CDR3 length: 15; CDR3 protein: CASSLRTGLDYGYTF; CDR3 DNA: TGCGCCAGCAGCTTACGGACAGGGCTGGACTATGGCTACACCTTC
J gene: TRBJ2-5; clone size: -; D gene: -; V gene: TRBV7-9; CDR3 length: 13; CDR3 protein: CASRGAPEETQYF; CDR3 DNA: TGTGCCAGCAGGGGGGCGCCTGAAGAGACCCAGTACTTC
J gene: TRBJ1-3; clone size: -; D gene: TRBD1; V gene: TRBV5-1; CDR3 length: 16; CDR3 protein: CASRPPGTGPGNTIYF; CDR3 DNA: TGCGCCAGCAGGCCACCAGGGACAGGCCCTGGAAACACCATATATTTT
J gene: TRBJ1-2; clone size: few; D gene: -; V gene: TRBV3-1; CDR3 length: 15; CDR3 protein: CASSQDLGIDYGYTF; CDR3 DNA: TGTGCCAGCAGCCAAGATCTGGGAATCGACTATGGCTACACCTTC
J gene: TRBJ1-1; clone size: -; D gene: -; V gene: TRBV4-1; CDR3 length: 15; CDR3 protein: CASSQVEGLNTEAFF; CDR3 DNA: TGCGCCAGCAGCCAAGTAGAGGGCCTGAACACTGAAGCTTTCTTT
J gene: TRBJ2-1; clone size: many; D gene: TRBD1; V gene: TRBV5-1; CDR3 length: 14; CDR3 protein: CASSPDRDGNEQFF; CDR3 DNA: TGCGCCAGCAGCCCGGACAGGGACGGCAATGAGCAGTTCTTC
J gene: TRBJ1-6; clone size: -; D gene: -; V gene: TRBV5-6; CDR3 length: 15; CDR3 protein: CASSSGTPYNSPLHF; CDR3 DNA: TGTGCCAGCAGCTCCGGGACACCCTATAATTCACCCCTCCACTTT
J gene: TRBJ1-5; clone size: -; D gene: -; V gene: TRBV20-1; CDR3 length: 16; CDR3 protein: CSASSRDAGKNQPQHF; CDR3 DNA: TGCAGTGCTAGCTCCCGGGACGCCGGAAAAAATCAGCCCCAGCATTTT
J gene: TRBJ1-3; clone size: few; D gene: -; V gene: TRBV18; CDR3 length: 13; CDR3 protein: CASSMGILNTIYF; CDR3 DNA: TGTGCCAGCTCAATGGGAATCCTAAACACCATATATTTT
J gene: TRBJ2-1; clone size: few; D gene: -; V gene: TRBV6-5; CDR3 length: 16; CDR3 protein: CASSSSPGSTYNEQFF; CDR3 DNA: TGTGCCAGCAGTTCGTCCCCAGGGTCGACCTACAATGAGCAGTTCTTC
J gene: TRBJ2-5; clone size: -; D gene: -; V gene: TRBV11-1; CDR3 length: 15; CDR3 protein: CASSRAPGTEETQYF; CDR3 DNA: TGTGCCAGCAGCCGAGCCCCCGGGACTGAAGAGACCCAGTACTTC
J gene: TRBJ1-2; clone size: -; D gene: -; V gene: TRBV7-9; CDR3 length: 14; CDR3 protein: CASSPNGPNYGYTF; CDR3 DNA: TGTGCCAGCAGCCCCAACGGGCCCAACTATGGCTACACCTTC
J gene: TRBJ2-1; clone size: -; D gene: -; V gene: TRBV2; CDR3 length: 14; CDR3 protein: CASRAGGGRYEQFF; CDR3 DNA: TGTGCCAGCAGAGCCGGAGGCGGGCGTTATGAGCAGTTCTTC
J gene: TRBJ2-3; clone size: few; D gene: TRBD2; V gene: TRBV7-2; CDR3 length: 16; CDR3 protein: CASSLGSGRATDTQYF; CDR3 DNA: TGTGCCAGCAGCTTAGGGAGCGGGAGGGCCACAGATACGCAGTATTTT
J gene: TRBJ1-5; clone size: -; D gene: -; V gene: TRBV3-1; CDR3 length: 13; CDR3 protein: CASSQGTGQPQHF; CDR3 DNA: TGTGCCAGCAGCCAAGGAACGGGCCAGCCCCAGCATTTT
J gene: TRBJ2-2; clone size: few; D gene: -; V gene: TRBV9; CDR3 length: 12; CDR3 protein: CASSPYVGELFF; CDR3 DNA: TGTGCCAGCAGCCCCTACGTCGGGGAGCTGTTTTTT
J gene: TRBJ2-5; clone size: -; D gene: -; V gene: TRBV30; CDR3 length: 12; CDR3 protein: CAWAGPRRTQYF; CDR3 DNA: TGTGCCTGGGCGGGCCCCCGGCGGACCCAGTACTTC
J gene: TRBJ2-3; clone size: -; D gene: TRBD2; V gene: TRBV6-1; CDR3 length: 16; CDR3 protein: CASSLRGLAGADTQYF; CDR3 DNA: TGTGCCAGCAGTCTTCGGGGACTAGCGGGAGCTGATACGCAGTATTTT
J gene: TRBJ2-1; clone size: -; D gene: TRBD2; V gene: TRBV15; CDR3 length: 15; CDR3 protein: CATSTTGTRYNEQFF; CDR3 DNA: TGTGCCACCAGCACTACCGGGACTAGATACAATGAGCAGTTCTTC
J gene: TRBJ2-1; clone size: many; D gene: TRBD2; V gene: TRBV12-3/TRBV12-4; CDR3 length: 15; CDR3 protein: CASSDRLAGAIEQFF; CDR3 DNA: TGTGCCAGCAGTGATAGACTAGCGGGCGCCATCGAGCAGTTCTTC
J gene: TRBJ2-6; clone size: -; D gene: -; V gene: TRBV7-9; CDR3 length: 16; CDR3 protein: CASGRQSNSGANVLTF; CDR3 DNA: TGTGCCAGCGGTAGACAGTCAAACTCTGGGGCCAACGTCCTGACTTTC
J gene: TRBJ2-5; clone size: -; D gene: -; V gene: TRBV12-3/TRBV12-4; CDR3 length: 14; CDR3 protein: CASSFGQAGETQYF; CDR3 DNA: TGTGCCAGCAGTTTCGGACAAGCCGGGGAGACCCAGTACTTC
J gene: TRBJ2-3; clone size: few; D gene: TRBD2; V gene: TRBV3-1; CDR3 length: 18; CDR3 protein: CASSQGASGGAHTDTQYF; CDR3 DNA: TGTGCCAGCAGCCAAGGCGCTAGCGGGGGGGCCCACACAGATACGCAGTATTTT
J gene: TRBJ1-1; clone size: -; D gene: -; V gene: TRBV12-3/TRBV12-4; CDR3 length: 15; CDR3 protein: CASDRRGQGNTEAFF; CDR3 DNA: TGTGCCAGCGATAGGCGTGGGCAGGGGAACACTGAAGCTTTCTTT
J gene: TRBJ1-1; clone size: -; D gene: -; V gene: TRBV6-1; CDR3 length: 11; CDR3 protein: CASSEVAHPPF; CDR3 DNA: TGTGCCAGCAGTGAAGTCGCCCACCCCCCCTTT
J gene: TRBJ2-7; clone size: few; D gene: -; V gene: TRBV20-1; CDR3 length: 13; CDR3 protein: CSARAGMTYEQYF; CDR3 DNA: TGCAGTGCTAGGGCAGGGATGACCTACGAGCAGTACTTC
J gene: TRBJ2-5; clone size: few; D gene: TRBD2; V gene: TRBV25-1; CDR3 length: 17; CDR3 protein: CASSKEVASGVGETQYF; CDR3 DNA: TGTGCCAGCAGTAAAGAAGTGGCTAGCGGGGTAGGGGAGACCCAGTACTTC
J gene: TRBJ1-5; clone size: few; D gene: -; V gene: TRBV12-3/TRBV12-4; CDR3 length: 13; CDR3 protein: CASTDVSNQPQHF; CDR3 DNA: TGTGCCAGCACCGACGTAAGCAATCAGCCCCAGCATTTT
J gene: TRBJ1-1; clone size: few; D gene: TRBD1; V gene: TRBV7-8; CDR3 length: 14; CDR3 protein: CASSPRQGYTEAFF; CDR3 DNA: TGTGCCAGCAGTCCTAGACAGGGGTATACTGAAGCTTTCTTT
J gene: TRBJ2-2; clone size: -; D gene: TRBD1; V gene: TRBV5-6; CDR3 length: 16; CDR3 protein: CASSLPRGPYTGELFF; CDR3 DNA: TGTGCCAGCAGCCTGCCCAGGGGGCCGTACACCGGGGAGCTGTTTTTT
J gene: TRBJ2-7; clone size: -; D gene: -; V gene: TRBV7-3; CDR3 length: 15; CDR3 protein: CASSLTGQGSYEQYF; CDR3 DNA: TGTGCCAGCAGCTTAACGGGTCAGGGCTCCTACGAGCAGTACTTC
J gene: TRBJ1-1; clone size: -; D gene: -; V gene: TRBV2; CDR3 length: 13; CDR3 protein: CASTRAGSSEAFF; CDR3 DNA: TGTGCCAGCACCCGAGCGGGGAGCTCTGAAGCTTTCTTT
J gene: TRBJ2-1; clone size: -; D gene: TRBD2; V gene: TRBV10-3; CDR3 length: 18; CDR3 protein: CAISEPLGLAGSGSEQFF; CDR3 DNA: TGTGCCATCAGTGAGCCGTTAGGACTAGCGGGATCAGGGAGTGAGCAGTTCTTC
J gene: TRBJ2-7; clone size: few; D gene: TRBD1; V gene: TRBV29-1; CDR3 length: 17; CDR3 protein: CSARVGTGGAGYYEQYF; CDR3 DNA: TGCAGCGCCCGGGTCGGGACAGGGGGCGCAGGGTACTACGAGCAGTACTTC
J gene: TRBJ1-2; clone size: -; D gene: -; V gene: TRBV6-6; CDR3 length: 12; CDR3 protein: CASLVGNYGYTF; CDR3 DNA: TGTGCCAGCCTCGTAGGGAACTATGGCTACACCTTC
J gene: TRBJ2-7; clone size: -; D gene: TRBD1; V gene: TRBV24-1; CDR3 length: 15; CDR3 protein: CATSDSPRGLGEQYF; CDR3 DNA: TGTGCCACCAGTGATTCCCCCAGGGGGCTGGGAGAGCAGTACTTC
J gene: TRBJ2-1; clone size: few; D gene: TRBD2; V gene: TRBV27; CDR3 length: 18; CDR3 protein: CASSPGTSGSVGSNEQFF; CDR3 DNA: TGTGCCAGCAGTCCCGGGACTAGCGGGAGTGTCGGTTCCAATGAGCAGTTCTTC
J gene: TRBJ1-4; clone size: few; D gene: TRBD1; V gene: TRBV29-1; CDR3 length: 12; CDR3 protein: CSVGQGTEKLFF; CDR3 DNA: TGCAGCGTCGGACAGGGAACTGAAAAACTGTTTTTT
J gene: TRBJ2-2; clone size: few; D gene: TRBD2; V gene: TRBV29-1; CDR3 length: 14; CDR3 protein: CSVLAGLNTGELFF; CDR3 DNA: TGCAGCGTATTAGCGGGCCTGAACACCGGGGAGCTGTTTTTT
J gene: TRBJ2-3; clone size: -; D gene: -; V gene: TRBV13; CDR3 length: 15; CDR3 protein: CASSSSLTRTDTQYF; CDR3 DNA: TGTGCCAGCAGCTCCTCCCTCACTAGAACAGATACGCAGTATTTT
J gene: TRBJ2-7; clone size: few; D gene: TRBD2; V gene: TRBV27; CDR3 length: 15; CDR3 protein: CASSSPGLAHYEQYF; CDR3 DNA: TGTGCCAGCAGTTCTCCGGGACTAGCACACTACGAGCAGTACTTC
J gene: TRBJ1-3; clone size: -; D gene: TRBD1; V gene: TRBV6-1; CDR3 length: 15; CDR3 protein: CASSPTTGVGNTIYF; CDR3 DNA: TGTGCCAGCAGCCCCACGACAGGGGTTGGAAACACCATATATTTT
J gene: TRBJ2-5; clone size: -; D gene: -; V gene: TRBV29-1; CDR3 length: 14; CDR3 protein: CSVVPVQGQETQYF; CDR3 DNA: TGCAGCGTTGTCCCAGTTCAGGGGCAAGAGACCCAGTACTTC
J gene: TRBJ2-2; clone size: -; D gene: TRBD1; V gene: TRBV12-3/TRBV12-4; CDR3 length: 16; CDR3 protein: CASTSRGTGITGELFF; CDR3 DNA: TGTGCCAGCACCAGTCGGGGGACAGGGATCACCGGGGAGCTGTTTTTT
J gene: TRBJ2-7; clone size: -; D gene: -; V gene: TRBV2; CDR3 length: 13; CDR3 protein: CASRWTEAYEQYF; CDR3 DNA: TGTGCCAGCAGGTGGACGGAAGCCTACGAGCAGTACTTC